The T cell receptor (beta chain) under discussion was sequenced for a study of prognosis after radiotherapy for stage I lung cancer. Overall study: The patients comprised 13 men and several women, spanning ages about 53 to 90 and having a median of about 76 years.

Points on this clonotype: Antigen: not known. This may come from a read error, since a much larger clone is one base off.

Genomic DNA yielded TCR beta CDR3, amplified by two-round multiplex PCR. The first round of PCR was done with primers that matched each TRBV and TRBJ gene. Using its own MiXCR run on the multiplex PCR reads, TCRdb lists one record per CDR3 protein. The repertoire holds 45,000 to 70,000 distinct CDR3 sequences, approximately 25% seen once, with around 8% in the top ten. Study findings and constraints: Median unique TCR clone counts of roughly 10,000 versus 7,000 showed a fall after stereotactic body radiation therapy.

The receptor was isolated from a donor aged 50 or older with non-small cell lung cancer. This specimen was PBMCs, taken before or after stereotactic body radiation therapy (not recorded which).

Here the CDR3 reads CASSFPGQGQNIQYF. The CDR3 nucleotides read TGTGCCAGCAGTTTTCCCGGACAGGGGCAAAACATTCAGTACTTC. J is TRBJ2-4 and V is TRBV6-5; 9 nucleotides agree with TRBD1. V shed 4 bases, J shed 5 bases, and the junction held 6 bases outside the gene matches. Germline CDR1 and CDR2: MNHEY and SVGAGI. The length of the CDR3 is 15 residues.